This is a list of T cell receptor beta chains from one sample in a study of blood T cell repertoires in COVID-19. Sequencing was performed with immunoSEQ multiplex PCR; in TCRdb, only in-frame clones are kept and a portion is missing. Of 100,000 to 150,000 clones listed, roughly three quarters were seen once; the top ten hold 1.5% to 2%. The source material was peripheral blood. The receptors come from a woman aged 70-85 years with acute or convalescent COVID-19. Each CDR3 is given with its conserved first and last residue. A D gene is named only where the DNA matches it firmly. Where a row states a size, it is once, few, many or the class of an expanded clone; other rows omit it.

j_call v_call d_call clone_size cdr3_aa cdr3_nt
TRBJ1-2 TRBV7-9 . . CASSLGVWAGDGYTF TGTGCCAGCAGCTTAGGGGTTTGGGCAGGGGATGGCTACACCTTC
TRBJ2-7 TRBV14 TRBD1 . CASSARGPYEQYF TGTGCCAGCAGCGCCAGGGGGCCCTACGAGCAGTACTTC
TRBJ2-7 TRBV12-5 TRBD1 . CASGSRTGGSYEQYF TGTGCTAGTGGTTCCCGAACAGGGGGTTCCTACGAGCAGTACTTC
TRBJ2-2 TRBV5-5 . . CASSLSGGAYTGELFF TGTGCCAGCAGCTTAAGTGGGGGCGCGTACACCGGGGAGCTGTTTTTT
TRBJ1-5 TRBV21-1 . . CASSARQGPDNQPQHF TGTGCCAGCAGCGCCCGACAGGGTCCGGACAATCAGCCCCAGCATTTT
TRBJ1-5 TRBV27 . . CASSFTQGQPQHF TGTGCCAGCAGTTTCACCCAGGGTCAGCCCCAGCATTTT
TRBJ2-3 TRBV7-8 TRBD1 . CASSLVRGQGGTDTQYF TGTGCCAGCAGCTTAGTAAGGGGACAGGGGGGCACAGATACGCAGTATTTT
TRBJ1-6 TRBV6-5 . few CASSYYTRDSPLHF TGTGCCAGCAGTTACTATACCCGGGATTCACCCCTCCACTTT
TRBJ1-4 TRBV7-9 . . CASSLGTVQVKLFF TGTGCCAGCAGCTTAGGGACAGTTCAAGTAAAACTGTTTTTT
TRBJ2-2 TRBV28 TRBD2 . CASRLAGLTGELFF TGTGCCAGCAGATTAGCGGGCCTTACCGGGGAGCTGTTTTTT
TRBJ1-4 TRBV4-2 TRBD1 once CASSQAGQGSEKLFF TGTGCCAGCAGCCAAGCGGGACAGGGTTCCGAAAAACTGTTTTTT
TRBJ1-2 TRBV2 . . CASKGGQLGYTF TGTGCCAGCAAGGGCGGGCAACTTGGCTACACCTTC
TRBJ2-2 TRBV18 . . CASSPLQGLTGELFF TGTGCCAGCTCACCGTTGCAGGGGTTGACCGGGGAGCTGTTTTTT
TRBJ2-7 TRBV7-9 TRBD2 . CASRATSGVFGEQYF TGTGCCAGCAGAGCGACTAGCGGAGTGTTTGGTGAGCAGTACTTC
TRBJ2-3 TRBV18 TRBD2 . CASSPEREIADTQYF TGTGCCAGCTCACCAGAGCGGGAGATCGCAGATACGCAGTATTTT
TRBJ2-7 TRBV29-1 . . CSVGGGEQYF TGCAGCGTTGGAGGGGGCGAGCAGTACTTC
TRBJ1-6 TRBV2 . . CASRGQGGGSPLHF TGTGCCAGCAGGGGTCAGGGAGGAGGATCACCCCTCCACTTT
TRBJ2-5 TRBV24-1 TRBD2 . CATSDSRGGPPETQYF TGTGCCACCAGTGACTCGCGGGGGGGCCCCCCAGAGACCCAGTACTTC
TRBJ2-4 TRBV5-4 TRBD1 . CASSLDRGDIQYF TGTGCCAGCAGCTTGGACAGGGGAGACATTCAGTACTTC
TRBJ1-2 TRBV5-6 . . CASSLGGQYNYGYTF TGTGCCAGCAGCTTGGGGGGCCAGTACAACTATGGCTACACCTTC
TRBJ2-7 TRBV7-8 . . CASSSRAGASYEQYF TGTGCCAGCAGCTCGAGGGCGGGGGCCTCCTACGAGCAGTACTTC
TRBJ2-5 TRBV29-1 . few CSVKGAQETQYF TGCAGCGTTAAAGGGGCCCAAGAGACCCAGTACTTC
TRBJ1-4 TRBV9 . . CASSATSGATNEKLFF TGTGCCAGCAGCGCCACCTCAGGGGCAACTAATGAAAAACTGTTTTTT
TRBJ2-3 TRBV7-2 TRBD2 . CASRRTSGRTDTQYF TGTGCCAGCAGACGGACTAGCGGGCGAACAGATACGCAGTATTTT
TRBJ2-5 TRBV6-6 . . CASRQPGVGETQYF TGTGCCAGCAGGCAACCAGGGGTGGGGGAGACCCAGTACTTC
TRBJ1-5 TRBV28 . . CASSLISPSSPQPQHF TGTGCCAGCAGTTTAATTTCTCCCTCCTCCCCTCAGCCCCAGCATTTT
TRBJ2-3 TRBV19 TRBD1 . CASSNRGGTDTQYF TGTGCCAGTAGTAACAGGGGTGGCACAGATACGCAGTATTTT
TRBJ1-1 TRBV11-2 TRBD1 . CASSLAGTGAEAFF TGTGCCAGCAGCTTAGCGGGGACAGGGGCTGAAGCTTTCTTT
TRBJ2-3 TRBV5-1 . . CASSSFGGDTDTQYF TGCGCCAGCAGCTCGTTCGGGGGAGACACAGATACGCAGTATTTT
TRBJ1-5 TRBV25-1 . . CASSDAGNQPQHF TGTGCCAGCAGTGATGCGGGGAATCAGCCCCAGCATTTT
TRBJ2-5 TRBV5-1 . . CASSLAGAGQETQYF TGCGCCAGCAGCTTGGCCGGGGCGGGACAAGAGACCCAGTACTTC
TRBJ1-5 TRBV2 TRBD1 . CASRGTGDHQPQHF TGTGCCAGCAGGGGGACAGGGGATCATCAGCCCCAGCATTTT
TRBJ1-2 TRBV2 . once CASNQQGNYGYTF TGTGCCAGCAATCAGCAGGGTAACTATGGCTACACCTTC
TRBJ2-3 TRBV11-2 TRBD1 . CASSYDRETSTDTQYF TGTGCCAGCAGCTACGACAGGGAAACTAGCACAGATACGCAGTATTTT
TRBJ1-2 TRBV20-1 . . CSAGDINGYTF TGCAGTGCCGGGGACATTAATGGCTACACCTTC
TRBJ2-5 TRBV19 TRBD2 . CASSLAGGPIETQYF TGTGCCAGTTCATTAGCGGGAGGGCCCATTGAGACCCAGTACTTC
TRBJ1-2 TRBV12-3/TRBV12-4 TRBD1 . CASRGTGGGYTF TGTGCCAGCAGGGGGACAGGGGGTGGCTACACCTTC
TRBJ2-4 TRBV30 . few CAWSVVGSPKNIQYF TGTGCCTGGAGTGTAGTCGGGAGTCCCAAAAACATTCAGTACTTC
TRBJ2-2 TRBV28 TRBD2 . CASSLSGREAGELFF TGTGCCAGCAGCCTTAGCGGGAGGGAGGCCGGGGAGCTGTTTTTT
TRBJ2-2 TRBV6-1 . . CASNPGSNTGELFF TGTGCCAGCAACCCCGGGTCGAACACCGGGGAGCTGTTTTTT
TRBJ2-7 TRBV13 . few CASSLGLAYEQYF TGTGCCAGCAGCTTGGGTCTAGCCTACGAGCAGTACTTC
TRBJ2-5 TRBV12-5 . . CASGLQGETQYF TGTGCTAGTGGTTTGCAGGGAGAGACCCAGTACTTC
TRBJ2-1 TRBV30 . . CAWTGQYNEQFF TGTGCCTGGACCGGACAGTACAATGAGCAGTTCTTC
TRBJ1-6 TRBV5-4 . . CASSLRTGTISSYNSPLHF TGTGCCAGCAGCTTGCGTACAGGGACGATCAGCTCCTATAATTCACCCCTCCACTTT
TRBJ2-7 TRBV29-1 TRBD2 few CSAETSGRLGYEQYF TGCAGCGCAGAAACTAGCGGGAGATTAGGCTACGAGCAGTACTTC
TRBJ2-2 TRBV2 TRBD2 many CASRLAENTGELFF TGTGCCAGCCGGCTAGCGGAAAACACCGGGGAGCTGTTTTTT
TRBJ2-3 TRBV19 TRBD2 once CASTSSGSTDTQYF TGTGCCAGTACTAGTAGCGGGAGCACAGATACGCAGTATTTT
TRBJ1-1 TRBV7-2 . few CASSSEGGGTEAFF TGTGCCAGCAGCTCCGAGGGGGGGGGCACTGAAGCTTTCTTT
TRBJ1-4 TRBV5-6 . once CASSLGTVNEKLFF TGTGCCAGCAGCTTGGGAACAGTTAATGAAAAACTGTTTTTT
TRBJ2-1 TRBV11-2 . . CASSSPIQGGGSYNEQFF TGTGCCAGCAGCTCCCCTATTCAGGGGGGCGGATCCTACAATGAGCAGTTCTTC
TRBJ2-3 TRBV5-4 . . CASSLRQTTDTQYF TGTGCCAGCAGCCTGAGACAGACCACAGATACGCAGTATTTT
TRBJ2-3 TRBV4-1 TRBD1 . CASSQEVRGRDTQYF TGCGCCAGCAGCCAAGAAGTCAGGGGGAGAGATACGCAGTATTTT
TRBJ2-7 TRBV7-3 TRBD1 . CASSLGTGPYEQYF TGTGCCAGCAGCTTAGGGACAGGGCCCTACGAGCAGTACTTC